One and the same sample provided the 11 T cell receptor beta chains below, sequenced in a study of blood T cell repertoires in COVID-19. Method: immunoSEQ multiplex PCR; TCRdb's copy keeps in-frame clones and lacks some. This table holds about 360,000 clones, around 87% found once. The sample consisted of peripheral blood. Every receptor here comes from a human donor in a cohort sampled during active COVID-19.

This clone was detected only a few times. V usage is TRBV3-1 (or the pseudogene TRBV3-2) and J usage is TRBJ1-6, with D possibly being TRBD1 (6 bases). The CDR3 consists of 13 residues. Germline lookup yields CDR1 LGHDT and CDR2 YNNKEL (reference sequence). The V end lost 4 bases, the J end lost 9 bases, and 10 bases lay between the germline ends. CDR3 protein: CASSLGQISPLHF. The CDR3 nucleotides are TGTGCCAGCAGCCTCGGACAGATTTCACCCCTCCACTTT.

The chain combines TRBV7-3 with TRBJ1-1; 8 bases match TRBD1. V was pared by 3 bases and J by 5 bases, with 11 bases of the junction left unmatched. From germline, CDR1 is SGHTA and CDR2 FQGTGA. The CDR3 runs 16 residues. CDR3 protein: CASSFPSTGVYTEAFF. CDR3 DNA sequence: TGTGCCAGCAGCTTTCCCTCGACAGGGGTATATACTGAAGCTTTCTTT. The whole variable domain, remainder taken from reference TRBV7-3 and TRBJ1-1, is GAGVSQTPSNKVTEKGKYVELRCDPISGHTALYWYRQSLGQGPEFLIYFQGTGAADDSGLPNDRFFAVRPEGSVSTLKIQRTERGDSAVYLCASSFPSTGVYTEAFFGQGTRLTVV.

This clone appeared a few times. The rearrangement links TRBV15 to TRBJ2-7; 7 bases agree with TRBD1. Looked up from germline, CDR1 is LNHNV and CDR2 is YYDKDF (reference sequence). V was pared by 5 bases and J by 2 bases, with 9 bases of the junction left unmatched. This CDR3 is 15 amino acids long. Written as DNA, the CDR3 is TGTGCCACCAGCCGTTACAAAGGGACAGCCTACGAGCAGTACTTC. It encodes CATSRYKGTAYEQYF.

This clone was seen just once. The chain is built from TRBV2 and TRBJ2-5; TRBD2 is a possible D gene (6 bases). CDR1 is SNHLY and CDR2 is FYNNEI in the germline V gene. CDR3 length equals 15 residues. V shed 5 bases and J shed 10 bases, with 23 bases lying between them. CDR3 DNA: TGTGCCAGCAGTCCGACTCGGGGCCGCGGGGAGGACCAGTACTTC. Encoded protein: CASSPTRGRGEDQYF.

The count of this clone is one. V gene TRBV28 combines with J gene TRBJ2-5, with 9 bases aligning to TRBD2. This CDR3 comprises 16 residues. Looked up from germline, CDR1 is MDHEN and CDR2 is SYDVKM. V lost 6 bases and J lost 4; bases outside the gene matches: 12. CDR3 DNA: TGTGCCAGCAGCCTCGGGCGGGAAGCGGGAGGAGAGACCCAGTACTTC. Amino acids: CASSLGREAGGETQYF. Complete variable domain (other parts from reference TRBV28 and TRBJ2-5): DVKVTQSSRYLVKRTGEKVFLECVQDMDHENMFWYRQDPGLGLRLIYFSYDVKMKEKGDIPEGYSVSREKKERFSLILESASTNQTSMYLCASSLGREAGGETQYFGPGTRLLVL.

The CDR3, as DNA: TGTGCCAGCAGTCTACAGGGTGATGGTGGCTACACCTTC. Protein: CASSLQGDGGYTF. The chain employs TRBV12-3 or TRBV12-4 and TRBJ1-2; TRBD1 is a possible D gene (6 bases). V lost 5 bases to trimming and J lost 7 bases, with 14 bases between them. The CDR3 loop spans 13 amino acids.

The CDR3 coding sequence is TGTGCCAGCAGCTTAAGCTCAGGGTCTGGAAACACCATATATTTT. This gives the protein CASSLSSGSGNTIYF. The V and J genes are TRBV7-2 and TRBJ1-3; D may be TRBD1 (5 bases). Trimming took 2 bases from V and 1 from J, leaving 9 bases between them. This CDR3 region has 15 residues. Germline assignment: CDR1 SGHTA and CDR2 FQGNSA.

V gene TRBV15 combines with J gene TRBJ2-3, with D uncertain. The V and J ends lost 1 base and 5 bases respectively, with 4 bases between them. The CDR3 spans 12 residues. Germline V lookup: CDR1 LNHNV, CDR2 YYDKDF (reference sequence). In nucleotides, the CDR3 is TGTGCCACCAGCAGAGCTATAGATACGCAGTATTTT. Its protein is CATSRAIDTQYF.

The rearrangement links TRBV7-9 to TRBJ2-2; D possibly corresponds to TRBD2 (6 bases). The CDR3 sequence is 12 residues long. Per the germline V gene, CDR1 is SEHNR and CDR2 is FQNEAQ (reference sequence). The germline V and J ends were trimmed by 5 bases and 8 bases, with 9 bases remaining between them. In DNA, the CDR3 is TGTGCCAGCAGCCTTAGCGGAGGGGAGCTGTTTTTT. It codes for CASSLSGGELFF.

This sequence joins TRBV7-2 and TRBJ2-5; D gene ambiguous. This CDR3 contains 13 residues. The V end was cut by 1 base, the J end by 3 bases, with 6 bases between. Germline CDR1 is SGHTA and CDR2 is FQGNSA. The chain's CDR3 is CASSLVIEETQYF. The CDR3 DNA reads TGTGCCAGCAGCTTAGTTATCGAAGAGACCCAGTACTTC.

V is TRBV30 and J is TRBJ2-5, with TRBD1 matching 7 bases. V shed 5 bases, J shed 2 bases, and the junction held 5 bases outside the gene matches. This CDR3 spans 13 amino acids. Per the germline V gene, CDR1 is GTSNPN and CDR2 is SVGIG (reference sequence). CDR3 nucleotide sequence: TGTGCCTGGCGACAGGGCCGTCAAGAGACCCAGTACTTC. Protein: CAWRQGRQETQYF.